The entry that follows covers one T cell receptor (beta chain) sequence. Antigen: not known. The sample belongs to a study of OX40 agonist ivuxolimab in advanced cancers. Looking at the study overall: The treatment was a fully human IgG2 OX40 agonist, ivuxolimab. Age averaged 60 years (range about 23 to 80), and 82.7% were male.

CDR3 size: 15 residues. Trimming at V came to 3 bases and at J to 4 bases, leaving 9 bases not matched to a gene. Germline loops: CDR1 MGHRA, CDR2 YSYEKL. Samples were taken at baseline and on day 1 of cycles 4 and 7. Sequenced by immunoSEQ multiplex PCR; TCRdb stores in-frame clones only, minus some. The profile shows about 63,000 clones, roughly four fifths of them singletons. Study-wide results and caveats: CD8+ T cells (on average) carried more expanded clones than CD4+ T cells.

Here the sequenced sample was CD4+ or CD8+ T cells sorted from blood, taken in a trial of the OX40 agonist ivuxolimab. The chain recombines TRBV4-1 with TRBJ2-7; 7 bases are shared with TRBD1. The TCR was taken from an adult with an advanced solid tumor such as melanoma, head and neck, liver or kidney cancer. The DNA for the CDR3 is TGCGCCAGCAGCCATCCCGGGACAGCTTATTACGAGCAGTACTTC. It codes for CASSHPGTAYYEQYF.